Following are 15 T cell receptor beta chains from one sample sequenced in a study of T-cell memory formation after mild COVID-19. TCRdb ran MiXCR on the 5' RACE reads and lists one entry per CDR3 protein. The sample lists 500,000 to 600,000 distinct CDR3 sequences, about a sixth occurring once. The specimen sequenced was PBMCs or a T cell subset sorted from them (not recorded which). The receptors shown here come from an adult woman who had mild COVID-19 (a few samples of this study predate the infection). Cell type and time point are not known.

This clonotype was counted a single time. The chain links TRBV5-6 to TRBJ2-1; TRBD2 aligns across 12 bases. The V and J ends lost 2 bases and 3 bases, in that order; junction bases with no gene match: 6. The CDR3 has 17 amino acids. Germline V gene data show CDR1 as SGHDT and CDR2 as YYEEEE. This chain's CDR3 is CASSLRTSGILYNEQFF. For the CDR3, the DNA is TGTGCCAGCAGCTTACGGACTAGCGGGATACTCTACAATGAGCAGTTCTTC.

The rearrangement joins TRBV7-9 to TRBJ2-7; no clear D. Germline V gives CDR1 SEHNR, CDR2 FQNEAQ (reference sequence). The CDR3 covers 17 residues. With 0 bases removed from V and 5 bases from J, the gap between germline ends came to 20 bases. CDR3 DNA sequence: TGTGCCAGCAGCTTAGCGGGTTGGGGTGGGCATCCTAACGAGCAGTACTTC. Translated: CASSLAGWGGHPNEQYF.

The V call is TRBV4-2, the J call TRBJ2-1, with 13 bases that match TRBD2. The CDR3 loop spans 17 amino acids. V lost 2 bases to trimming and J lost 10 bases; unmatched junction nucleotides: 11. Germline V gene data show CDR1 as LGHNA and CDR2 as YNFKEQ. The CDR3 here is CASSQPTSGGPPGEQFF. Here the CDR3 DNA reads TGTGCCAGCAGCCAACCGACTAGCGGGGGGCCCCCGGGCGAGCAGTTCTTC.

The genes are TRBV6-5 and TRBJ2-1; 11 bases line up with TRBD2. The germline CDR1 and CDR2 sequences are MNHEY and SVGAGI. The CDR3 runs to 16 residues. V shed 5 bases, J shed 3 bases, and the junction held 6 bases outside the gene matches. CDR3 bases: TGTGCCAGCAGTATAGCGGGGGGGCCCAGCTACAATGAGCAGTTCTTC. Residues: CASSIAGGPSYNEQFF.

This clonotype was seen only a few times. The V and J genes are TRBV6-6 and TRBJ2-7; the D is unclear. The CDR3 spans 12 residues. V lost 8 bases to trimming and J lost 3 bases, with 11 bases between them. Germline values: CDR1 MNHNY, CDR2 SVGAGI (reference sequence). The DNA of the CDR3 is TGTGCCAGCGGGATAGGGAACTACGAGCAGTACTTC. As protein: CASGIGNYEQYF.

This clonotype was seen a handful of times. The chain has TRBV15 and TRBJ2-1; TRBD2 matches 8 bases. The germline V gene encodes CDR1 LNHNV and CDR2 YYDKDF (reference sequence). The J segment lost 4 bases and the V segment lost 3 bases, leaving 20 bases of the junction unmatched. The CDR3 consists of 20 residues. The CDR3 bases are TGTGCCACCAGCAGTCCCCAGGGGATCGCGGGGGGCGACCTTTACAATGAGCAGTTCTTC. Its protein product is CATSSPQGIAGGDLYNEQFF.

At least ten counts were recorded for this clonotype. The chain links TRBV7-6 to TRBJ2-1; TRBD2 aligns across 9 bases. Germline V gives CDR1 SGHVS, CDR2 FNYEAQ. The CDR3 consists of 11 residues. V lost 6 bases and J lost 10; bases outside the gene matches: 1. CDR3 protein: CASRLAGEQFF. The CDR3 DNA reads TGTGCCAGCAGGCTAGCGGGGGAGCAGTTCTTC.

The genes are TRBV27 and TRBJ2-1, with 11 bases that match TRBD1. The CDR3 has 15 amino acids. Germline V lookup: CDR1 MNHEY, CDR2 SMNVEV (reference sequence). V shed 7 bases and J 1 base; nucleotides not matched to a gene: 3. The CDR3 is CASIGQGASYNEQFF. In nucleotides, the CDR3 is TGTGCCAGCATAGGACAGGGGGCATCCTACAATGAGCAGTTCTTC.

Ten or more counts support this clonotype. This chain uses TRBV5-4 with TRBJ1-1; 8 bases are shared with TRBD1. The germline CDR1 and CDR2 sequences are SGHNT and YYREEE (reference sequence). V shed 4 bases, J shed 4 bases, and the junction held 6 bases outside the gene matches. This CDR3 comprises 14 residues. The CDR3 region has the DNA TGTGCCAGCAGCGGTCGACAGGGGACCACTGAAGCTTTCTTT. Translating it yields CASSGRQGTTEAFF.

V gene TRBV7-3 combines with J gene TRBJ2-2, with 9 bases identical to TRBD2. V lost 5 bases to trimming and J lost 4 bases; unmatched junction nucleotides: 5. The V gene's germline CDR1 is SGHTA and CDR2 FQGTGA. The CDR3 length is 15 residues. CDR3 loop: CASSPGTSSTGELFF. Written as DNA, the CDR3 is TGTGCCAGCAGCCCAGGGACTAGCTCCACCGGGGAGCTGTTTTTT.

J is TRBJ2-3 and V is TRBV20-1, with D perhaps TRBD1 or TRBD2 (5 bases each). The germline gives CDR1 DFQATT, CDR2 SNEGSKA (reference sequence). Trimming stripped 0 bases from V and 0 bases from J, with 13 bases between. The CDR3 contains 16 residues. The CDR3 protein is CSAREAGTASTDTQYF. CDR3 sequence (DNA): TGCAGTGCTAGAGAAGCTGGGACGGCTAGCACAGATACGCAGTATTTT.

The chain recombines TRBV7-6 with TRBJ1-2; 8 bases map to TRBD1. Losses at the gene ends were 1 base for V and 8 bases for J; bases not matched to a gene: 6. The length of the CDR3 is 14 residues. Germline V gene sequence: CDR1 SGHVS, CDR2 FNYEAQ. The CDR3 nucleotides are TGTGCCAGCAGCTTAGGAGGCAGGGGGCACGGCTACACCTTC. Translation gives CASSLGGRGHGYTF.

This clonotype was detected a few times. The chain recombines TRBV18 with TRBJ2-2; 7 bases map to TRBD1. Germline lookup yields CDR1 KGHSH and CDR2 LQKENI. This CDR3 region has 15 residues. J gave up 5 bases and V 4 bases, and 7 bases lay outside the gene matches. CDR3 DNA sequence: TGTGCCAGCTCACTACGACAGGGTCAGACCGGGGAGCTGTTTTTT. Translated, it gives CASSLRQGQTGELFF.

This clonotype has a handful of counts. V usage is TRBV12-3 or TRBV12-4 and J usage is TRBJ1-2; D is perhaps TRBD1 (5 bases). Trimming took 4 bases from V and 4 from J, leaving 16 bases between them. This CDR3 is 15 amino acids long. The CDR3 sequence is CASSSPWDGPYGYTF. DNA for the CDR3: TGTGCCAGCAGTTCACCTTGGGACGGTCCCTATGGCTACACCTTC.

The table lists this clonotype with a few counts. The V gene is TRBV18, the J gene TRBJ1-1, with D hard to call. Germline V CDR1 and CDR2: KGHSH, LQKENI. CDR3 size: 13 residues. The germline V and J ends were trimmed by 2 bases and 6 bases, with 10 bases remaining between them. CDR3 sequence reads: CASSPFGESEAFF. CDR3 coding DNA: TGTGCCAGCTCACCATTTGGCGAATCTGAAGCTTTCTTT.